This T cell receptor beta chain is drawn from a study of cytomegalovirus exposure and HLA in healthy donors. The study, taken as a whole, reports: Some V segments could not be told apart, so they were left out, TRBV6-2 and TRBV6-3 among them. The authors listed 180 or so TCR beta chains as cytomegalovirus-associated.

A remark on this clone: Its target is unknown.

The germline V gene has CDR1 MNHEY and CDR2 SVGAGI. The CDR3 contains 15 residues. Germline trimming cut 4 bases from V and 4 bases from J; bases unmatched to any gene: 6. The PCR contained 60 Vbeta and 13 Jbeta primers. In the original workflow: A later analysis tallied approximately 78 million unique TCR beta chains, 8.5 million to 11 million of them shared. TCRdb keeps only in-frame clones here, not all; method: immunoSEQ multiplex PCR. V and J calls and clone size follow that table, whereas D and trimming were derived from the DNA. The sample has 120,000 or so clones; about 80% are singletons. The sequencing input was PBMCs. This rearrangement joins TRBV6-5 to TRBJ1-1; 10 bases map to TRBD1. The sequence derives from a man younger than 40 in good health and CMV-seropositive. Here the CDR3 reads CASSSGQGEGTEAFF. The DNA of the CDR3 is TGTGCCAGCAGTTCCGGACAGGGGGAGGGCACTGAAGCTTTCTTT.